These 15 T cell receptor beta chains originate from one sample sequenced in a study of spatial heterogeneity in lung cancer. Time point: blood at routine non-recurrence follow-up after resection. In TCRdb, the 5' RACE reads were re-called with MiXCR into one record per CDR3 protein. The profile shows about 27,000 distinct CDR3 sequences, 5% to 6.5% of them singletons. This specimen consisted of PBMCs, obtained at follow-up. These receptors originate from a female donor with early-stage non-small cell lung cancer.

In its sample, this clonotype was seen many times. The gene calls are TRBV7-2 and TRBJ2-3; possible D gene TRBD2, 6 bases. The germline V gene encodes CDR1 SGHTA and CDR2 FQGNSA. The CDR3 sequence is 15 residues long. V lost 4 bases and J 6 bases, leaving 17 bases between the germline ends. CDR3 coding DNA: TGTGCCAGCAGCTACGGCACGGGGGTGGGCGATACGCAGTATTTT. Protein product: CASSYGTGVGDTQYF.

This clonotype has ten or more counts. The rearrangement joins TRBV6-2 or TRBV6-3 to TRBJ2-5; the D is unclear. Trimming left V 6 bases short and J 3 bases short, with 8 bases between. Germline V lookup: CDR1 MNHEY, CDR2 SVGEGT. The CDR3 consists of 12 residues. The CDR3 nucleotides are TGTGCCAGCAGCCCCGGAGAAGAGACCCAGTACTTC. As protein: CASSPGEETQYF.

The gene calls are TRBV7-2 and TRBJ2-5; TRBD1 aligns across 10 bases. The CDR3 is 15 amino acids. From germline, CDR1 is SGHTA and CDR2 FQGNSA. Trimming cost V 5 bases and J 4 bases; bases outside gene matches: 7. CDR3 sequence: CASSPGQGGRETQYF. CDR3 DNA: TGTGCCAGCAGCCCCGGACAGGGGGGGAGAGAGACCCAGTACTTC.

This clonotype was recorded many times. This chain joins TRBV10-3 and TRBJ2-3; TRBD1 matches 9 bases. Germline CDR1 is ENHRY and CDR2 is SYGVKD. With V trimmed by 6 bases and J by 3 bases, 4 bases remained unmatched. The CDR3 extends over 14 amino acids. CDR3: CAIRPGQGTDTQYF. In DNA, the CDR3 is TGTGCCATCAGGCCGGGACAGGGAACAGATACGCAGTATTTT.

By frequency in the sample, this clonotype is medium-sized (0.01 to 0.1%). This chain uses TRBV27 with TRBJ2-5; D is unclear. Germline-derived CDR1 and CDR2 are MNHEY and SMNVEV (reference sequence). The length of the CDR3 is 13 residues. V was cut by 3 bases and J by 0 bases, with 5 bases left in between. In DNA, the CDR3 is TGTGCCAGCAGTTTCACGTACCAAGAGACCCAGTACTTC. This codes for CASSFTYQETQYF.

This clonotype occurred many times. The chain links TRBV10-3 to TRBJ2-1; D is undetermined. V lost 0 bases to trimming and J lost 6 bases, with 3 bases between them. Germline CDR1 reads ENHRY; CDR2 reads SYGVKD. CDR3 length: 12 amino acids. The CDR3 here is CAISESANEQFF. The CDR3 DNA sequence: TGTGCCATCAGTGAGTCAGCCAATGAGCAGTTCTTC.

This clonotype has ten or more counts. V usage is TRBV7-2 and J usage is TRBJ2-5, with D possibly being TRBD2 (6 bases). This CDR3 comprises 12 residues. Trimming pared 8 bases from V and 0 bases from J, leaving 7 bases between. Germline loops: CDR1 SGHTA, CDR2 FQGNSA. This chain's CDR3 is CASGGDQETQYF. As DNA, the CDR3 is TGTGCCAGCGGCGGGGACCAAGAGACCCAGTACTTC.

This clonotype was found many times. This chain links TRBV2 with TRBJ1-3, with unresolved D. V was shortened by 3 bases and J by 4 bases, with 13 bases between the two germline ends. This CDR3 comprises 15 residues. The germline gives CDR1 SNHLY, CDR2 FYNNEI. The CDR3 sequence is CASSDRQVGGNTIYF. CDR3 DNA: TGTGCCAGCAGTGATCGGCAGGTTGGAGGAAACACCATATATTTT.

This clonotype was seen at least ten times. In nucleotides, the CDR3 is TGTGCCATCAGCGTCGGACAGTCACTAAGCACAGATACGCAGTATTTT. It codes for CAISVGQSLSTDTQYF. The chain is built from TRBV10-3 and TRBJ2-3; possible D gene TRBD1, 6 bases. The CDR3 is made up of 16 amino acids. Germline V lookup: CDR1 ENHRY, CDR2 SYGVKD. V shed 6 bases and J shed 0 bases, with 16 bases lying between them.

This clonotype was found many times. The CDR3 DNA reads as TGCGCCAGCAGCTTGGCCACCGGCTCGGCTGAAGCTTTCTTT. This translates into CASSLATGSAEAFF. The rearrangement uses TRBV5-1 and TRBJ1-1; D unclear. CDR3 length: 14 amino acids. Germline CDR1 reads SGHRS; CDR2 reads YFSETQ. V shed 0 bases and J shed 6 bases, with 12 bases lying between them.

The rearrangement joins TRBV10-3 to TRBJ2-7; D might be TRBD1 (6 bases). Germline V lookup: CDR1 ENHRY, CDR2 SYGVKD. The V and J ends lost 6 bases and 1 base respectively, with 7 bases between them. This CDR3 spans 12 amino acids. CDR3 coding DNA: TGTGCCATCAGAGGACAGTCCTACGAGCAGTACTTC. It encodes CAIRGQSYEQYF.

This clonotype was recorded many times. The chain uses TRBV4-2 and TRBJ2-3; D assignment may be TRBD1 or TRBD2 (6 bases each). The CDR3 is 13 residues long. With 6 bases removed from V and 10 bases from J, the gap between germline ends came to 17 bases. CDR1 and CDR2 from the germline V gene are LGHNA and YNFKEQ. CDR3 bases: TGTGCCAGCAGGCCGGGGGCTACGTATGCGCAGTATTTT. Translated: CASRPGATYAQYF.

This clonotype has at least ten counts. V usage is TRBV7-9 and J usage is TRBJ2-1, with D maybe TRBD2 (6 bases). From germline, CDR1 is SEHNR and CDR2 FQNEAQ (reference sequence). Trimming pared 1 base from V and 10 bases from J, leaving 11 bases between. The CDR3 totals 13 residues. The DNA for the CDR3 is TGTGCCAGCAGCTTAGTGGGAGGAAGCGAGCAGTTCTTC. It specifies CASSLVGGSEQFF.

This clonotype was picked up many times. The rearrangement links TRBV7-2 to TRBJ2-5, with 10 bases that match TRBD1. CDR1 is SGHTA, CDR2 FQGNSA, per germline. The CDR3 is made up of 14 amino acids. The J segment lost 4 bases and the V segment lost 1 base, leaving 0 bases of the junction unmatched. CDR3 in DNA: TGTGCCAGCAGCTTAGGACAGGGGGCAGAGACCCAGTACTTC. This encodes CASSLGQGAETQYF.

This clonotype was found many times. The chain links TRBV5-1 to TRBJ1-1; TRBD1 aligns across 11 bases. The length of the CDR3 is 14 residues. The V gene end was trimmed by 4 bases and the J gene end by 4 bases; junction bases not matched to a gene: 3. Germline V gives CDR1 SGHRS, CDR2 YFSETQ. CDR3 nucleotide sequence: TGCGCCAGCAGCGGGACAGGGGGAGGCACTGAAGCTTTCTTT. This gives the protein CASSGTGGGTEAFF.